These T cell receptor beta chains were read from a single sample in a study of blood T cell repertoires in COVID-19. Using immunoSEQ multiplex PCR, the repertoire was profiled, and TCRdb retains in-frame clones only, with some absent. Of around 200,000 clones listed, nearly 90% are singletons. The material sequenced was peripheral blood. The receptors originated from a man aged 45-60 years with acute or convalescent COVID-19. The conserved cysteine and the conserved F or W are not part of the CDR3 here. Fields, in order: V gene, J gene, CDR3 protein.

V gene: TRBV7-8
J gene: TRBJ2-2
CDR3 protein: ASSLVRLNTGELF

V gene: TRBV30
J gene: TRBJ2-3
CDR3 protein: AWSKGQRSKDTQY

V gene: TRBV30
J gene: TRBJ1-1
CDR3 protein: AWSVQLNTEAF

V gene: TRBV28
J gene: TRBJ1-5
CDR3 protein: ASSPPRVIQPQH

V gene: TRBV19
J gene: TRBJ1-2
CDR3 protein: ASTGVNYGYT

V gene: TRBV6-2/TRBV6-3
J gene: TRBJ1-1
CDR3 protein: ASSYALPYSGGAGNTEAF

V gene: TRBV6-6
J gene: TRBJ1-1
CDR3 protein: ASRIWTGDTEAF

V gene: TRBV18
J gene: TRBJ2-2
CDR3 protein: ASSRALTVTGTGELF

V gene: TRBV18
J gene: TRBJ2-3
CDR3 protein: ASSGLAGEDTQY

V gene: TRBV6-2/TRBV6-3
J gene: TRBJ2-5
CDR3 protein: ASSYSGAQETQY

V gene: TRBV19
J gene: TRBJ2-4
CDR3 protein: ASSMRIPGQGAKNIQY

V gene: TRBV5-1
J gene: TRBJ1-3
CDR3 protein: ASRGQGSAGNTIY

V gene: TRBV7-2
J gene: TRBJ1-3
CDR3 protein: ASSTTGSSGNTIY

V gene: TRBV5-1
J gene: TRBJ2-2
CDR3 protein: ASSRTSANTGELF

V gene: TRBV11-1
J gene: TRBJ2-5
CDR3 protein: ASSLARGLQETQY

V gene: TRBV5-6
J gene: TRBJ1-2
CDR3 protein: ASSSDRRYGYT

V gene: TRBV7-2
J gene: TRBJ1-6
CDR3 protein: ASSSGQSYNSPLH

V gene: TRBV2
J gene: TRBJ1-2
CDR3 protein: ASSEQGQGIYGYT

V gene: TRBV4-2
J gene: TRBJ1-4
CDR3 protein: ASSQDRGKGEKLF

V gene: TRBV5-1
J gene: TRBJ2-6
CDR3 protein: ASSPDSVGANVLT

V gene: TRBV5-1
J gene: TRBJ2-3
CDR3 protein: ASSNERGTDTQY

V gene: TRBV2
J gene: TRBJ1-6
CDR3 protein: ASSLGTEGGPLH

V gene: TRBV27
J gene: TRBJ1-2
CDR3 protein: ASSPTGANYGYT

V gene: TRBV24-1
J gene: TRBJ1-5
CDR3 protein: ATSDPTGGEQPQH

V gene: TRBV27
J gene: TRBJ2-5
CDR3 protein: ASSLWGAGAQETQY

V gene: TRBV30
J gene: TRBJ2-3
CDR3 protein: AWDLLAGDTDTQY